This T cell receptor (beta chain) originates from a study of blood T cell repertoires in COVID-19. Profiling relied on immunoSEQ multiplex PCR, and the TCRdb table lists in-frame clones only, not all of them. Seen here are 240,000 or so clones, roughly 83% observed once, and the top ten hold roughly 2%. CDR3 size: 17 residues. V shed 5 bases, J shed 3 bases, and the junction held 9 bases outside the gene matches. CDR1 is SEHNR, CDR2 FQNEAQ, per germline (reference sequence). This clone was found once. Sequencing input: PBMCs or T cells enriched from blood (not recorded which). The sequence came from a woman between 45 and 65 years old who had recovered from COVID-19. The chain uses TRBV7-9 and TRBJ1-3, with 11 bases lining up with TRBD1. The DNA for the CDR3 is TGTGCCAGCAGCACCACCCCGGGACAGGGGGTTGGAAACACCATATATTTT. As protein: CASSTTPGQGVGNTIYF.